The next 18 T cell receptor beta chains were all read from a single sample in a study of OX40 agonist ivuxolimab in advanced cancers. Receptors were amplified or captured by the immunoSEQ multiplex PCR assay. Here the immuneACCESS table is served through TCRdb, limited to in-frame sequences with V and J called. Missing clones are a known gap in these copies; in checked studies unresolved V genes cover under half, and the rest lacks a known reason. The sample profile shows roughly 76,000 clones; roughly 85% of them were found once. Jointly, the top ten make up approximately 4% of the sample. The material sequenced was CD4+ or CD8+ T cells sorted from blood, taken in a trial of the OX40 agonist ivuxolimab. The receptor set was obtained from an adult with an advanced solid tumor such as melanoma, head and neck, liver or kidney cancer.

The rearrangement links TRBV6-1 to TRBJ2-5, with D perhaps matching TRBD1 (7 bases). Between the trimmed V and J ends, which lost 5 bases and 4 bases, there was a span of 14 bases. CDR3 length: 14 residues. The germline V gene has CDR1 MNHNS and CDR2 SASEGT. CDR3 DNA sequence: TGTGCCAGCAGTTCCAGCCAGGGGGGAGAGACCCAGTACTTC. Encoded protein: CASSSSQGGETQYF.

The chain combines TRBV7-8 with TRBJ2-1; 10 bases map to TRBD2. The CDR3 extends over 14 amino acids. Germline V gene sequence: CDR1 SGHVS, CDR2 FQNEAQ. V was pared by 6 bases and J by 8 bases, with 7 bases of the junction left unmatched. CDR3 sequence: CASSRGLATDEQFF. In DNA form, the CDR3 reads TGTGCCAGCAGTCGGGGACTAGCGACTGATGAGCAGTTCTTC.

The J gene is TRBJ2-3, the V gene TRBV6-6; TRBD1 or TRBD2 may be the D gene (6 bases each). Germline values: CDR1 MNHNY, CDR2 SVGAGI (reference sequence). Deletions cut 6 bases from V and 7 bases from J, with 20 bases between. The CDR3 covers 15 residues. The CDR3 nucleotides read TGTGCCAGCAGGGGATCCGGGGGCGTTACGAATACGCAGTATTTT. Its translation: CASRGSGGVTNTQYF.

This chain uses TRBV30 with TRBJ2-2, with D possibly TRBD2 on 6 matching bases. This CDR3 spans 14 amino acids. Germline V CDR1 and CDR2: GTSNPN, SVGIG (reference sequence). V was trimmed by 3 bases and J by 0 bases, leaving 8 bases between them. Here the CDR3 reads CAWRLATNTGELFF. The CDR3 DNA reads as TGTGCCTGGAGACTAGCTACGAACACCGGGGAGCTGTTTTTT. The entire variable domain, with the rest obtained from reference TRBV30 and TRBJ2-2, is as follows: SQTIHQWPATLVQPVGSPLSLECTVEGTSNPNLYWYRQAAGRGLQLLFYSVGIGQISSEVPQNLSASRPQDRQFILSSKKLLLSDSGFYLCAWRLATNTGELFFGEGSRLTVL.

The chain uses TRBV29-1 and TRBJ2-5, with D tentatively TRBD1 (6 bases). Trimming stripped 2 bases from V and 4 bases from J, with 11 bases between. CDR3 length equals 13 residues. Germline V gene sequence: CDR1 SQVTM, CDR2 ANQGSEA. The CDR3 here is CSVESGAGETQYF. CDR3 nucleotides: TGCAGCGTTGAATCAGGGGCGGGAGAGACCCAGTACTTC.

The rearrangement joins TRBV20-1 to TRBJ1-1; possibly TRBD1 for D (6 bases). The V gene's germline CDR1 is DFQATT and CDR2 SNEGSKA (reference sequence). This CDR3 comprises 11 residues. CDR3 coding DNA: TGCGGCTACAGGGAGCTGACTGAAGCTTTCTTT. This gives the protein CGYRELTEAFF.

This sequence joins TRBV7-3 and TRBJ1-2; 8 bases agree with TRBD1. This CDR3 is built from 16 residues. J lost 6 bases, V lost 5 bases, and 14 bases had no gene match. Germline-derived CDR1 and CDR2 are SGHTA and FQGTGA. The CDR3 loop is CASSPRRTGINHGYTF. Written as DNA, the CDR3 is TGTGCCAGCAGCCCCCGCCGGACAGGGATAAATCATGGCTACACCTTC.

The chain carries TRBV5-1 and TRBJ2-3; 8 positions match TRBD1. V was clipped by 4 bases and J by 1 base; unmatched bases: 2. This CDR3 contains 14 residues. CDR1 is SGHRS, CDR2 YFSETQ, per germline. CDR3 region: CASSTGQGTDTQYF. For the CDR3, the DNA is TGCGCCAGCAGCACGGGACAGGGCACAGATACGCAGTATTTT.

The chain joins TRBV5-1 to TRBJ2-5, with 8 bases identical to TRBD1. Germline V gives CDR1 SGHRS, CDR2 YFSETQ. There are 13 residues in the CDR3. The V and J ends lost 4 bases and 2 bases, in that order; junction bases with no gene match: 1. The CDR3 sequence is CASSRDRQETQYF. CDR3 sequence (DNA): TGCGCCAGCAGCCGGGACAGGCAAGAGACCCAGTACTTC. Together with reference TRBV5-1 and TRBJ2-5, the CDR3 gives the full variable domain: KAGVTQTPRYLIKTRGQQVTLSCSPISGHRSVSWYQQTPGQGLQFLFEYFSETQRNKGNFPGRFSGRQFSNSRSEMNVSTLELGDSALYLCASSRDRQETQYFGPGTRLLVL.

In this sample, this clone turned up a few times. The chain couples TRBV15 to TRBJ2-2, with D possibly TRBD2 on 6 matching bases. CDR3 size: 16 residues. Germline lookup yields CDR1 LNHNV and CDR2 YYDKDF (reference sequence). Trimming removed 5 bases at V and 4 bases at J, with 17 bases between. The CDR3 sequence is CATSGEGLALTGELFF. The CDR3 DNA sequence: TGTGCCACCAGCGGGGAAGGGCTAGCGCTCACCGGGGAGCTGTTTTTT.

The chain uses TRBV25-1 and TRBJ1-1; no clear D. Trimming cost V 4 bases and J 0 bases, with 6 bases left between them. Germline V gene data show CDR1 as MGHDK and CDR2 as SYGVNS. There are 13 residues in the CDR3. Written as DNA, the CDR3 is TGTGCCAGCAGTGCAACACTGAACACTGAAGCTTTCTTT. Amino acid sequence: CASSATLNTEAFF.

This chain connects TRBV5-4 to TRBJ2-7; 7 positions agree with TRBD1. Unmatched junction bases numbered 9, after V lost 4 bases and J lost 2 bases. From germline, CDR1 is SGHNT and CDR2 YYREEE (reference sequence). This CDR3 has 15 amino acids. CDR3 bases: TGTGCCAGCAGCCCCGGGACAGAGCGAACCTACGAGCAGTACTTC. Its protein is CASSPGTERTYEQYF.

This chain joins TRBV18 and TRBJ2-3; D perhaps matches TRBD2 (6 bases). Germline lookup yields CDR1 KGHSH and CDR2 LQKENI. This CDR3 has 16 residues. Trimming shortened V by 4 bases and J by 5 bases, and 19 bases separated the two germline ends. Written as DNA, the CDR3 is TGTGCCAGCTCACAAGCATTCACCGGGCGGGGAGATACGCAGTATTTT. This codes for CASSQAFTGRGDTQYF.

The CDR3 sequence is CATSRDRPGGYTF. As DNA, the CDR3 is TGTGCCACCAGCAGAGATCGGCCGGGTGGCTACACCTTC. The J gene is TRBJ1-2, the V gene TRBV15; the D is unclear. This CDR3 contains 13 residues. V was pared by 0 bases and J by 7 bases, with 9 bases between. CDR1 is LNHNV and CDR2 is YYDKDF in the germline V gene (reference sequence).

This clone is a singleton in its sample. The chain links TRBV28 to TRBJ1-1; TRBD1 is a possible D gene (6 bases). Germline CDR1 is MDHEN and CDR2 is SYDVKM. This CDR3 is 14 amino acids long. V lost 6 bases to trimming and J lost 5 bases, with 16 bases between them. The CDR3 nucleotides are TGTGCCAGCAGAGTACAGGGAGTGTGGACTGAAGCTTTCTTT. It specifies CASRVQGVWTEAFF. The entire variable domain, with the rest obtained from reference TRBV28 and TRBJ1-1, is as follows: DVKVTQSSRYLVKRTGEKVFLECVQDMDHENMFWYRQDPGLGLRLIYFSYDVKMKEKGDIPEGYSVSREKKERFSLILESASTNQTSMYLCASRVQGVWTEAFFGQGTRLTVV.

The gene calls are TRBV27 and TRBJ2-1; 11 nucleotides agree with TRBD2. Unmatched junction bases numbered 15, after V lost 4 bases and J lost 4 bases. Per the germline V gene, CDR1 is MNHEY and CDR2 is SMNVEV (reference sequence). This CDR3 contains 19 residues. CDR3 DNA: TGTGCCAGCAGTTCCCTAGGGGTCCCTAGCGGGGGGTTATACAATGAGCAGTTCTTC. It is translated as CASSSLGVPSGGLYNEQFF.

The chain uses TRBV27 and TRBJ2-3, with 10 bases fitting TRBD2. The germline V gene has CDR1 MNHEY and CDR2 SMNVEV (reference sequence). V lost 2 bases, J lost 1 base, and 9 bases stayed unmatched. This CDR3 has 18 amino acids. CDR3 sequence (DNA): TGTGCCAGCAGTTTAATGAGACTAGCGGGCGGCGGCACAGATACGCAGTATTTT. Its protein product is CASSLMRLAGGGTDTQYF.

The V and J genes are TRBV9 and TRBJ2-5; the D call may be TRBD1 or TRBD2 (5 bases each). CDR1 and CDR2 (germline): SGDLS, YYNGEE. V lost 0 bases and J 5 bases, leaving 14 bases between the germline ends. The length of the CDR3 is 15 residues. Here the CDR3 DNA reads TGTGCCAGCAGCGTAGATTCAGGGTGGGGGGAGACCCAGTACTTC. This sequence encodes CASSVDSGWGETQYF.